The sequence of this TCR beta chain was determined in a study of cytomegalovirus exposure and HLA in healthy donors. Per the germline V gene, CDR1 is MDHEN and CDR2 is SYDVKM. The CDR3 spans 17 residues. The ends lost 2 bases at V and 2 bases at J; junction bases unmatched: 7. Concerning this clone itself: Its specificity is not known.

Study-wide points: It emerged from a later analysis that several of the most significant clusters appeared to be linked to common viral pathogens.

The primer mix had 60 Vbeta and 13 Jbeta primers. Sequencing was performed with immunoSEQ multiplex PCR; in TCRdb, only in-frame clones are kept and a portion is missing. The table records around 280,000 clones, around 90% of them present only once. This chain joins TRBV28 and TRBJ2-3, with 10 nucleotides matching TRBD2. The clonotype was recovered from a young woman in good health and CMV-seronegative. The sample was PBMCs. CDR3 in amino acids: CASSLPGTSEATDTQYF. The CDR3 nucleotides read TGTGCCAGCAGTTTACCGGGGACTAGCGAAGCCACAGATACGCAGTATTTT.